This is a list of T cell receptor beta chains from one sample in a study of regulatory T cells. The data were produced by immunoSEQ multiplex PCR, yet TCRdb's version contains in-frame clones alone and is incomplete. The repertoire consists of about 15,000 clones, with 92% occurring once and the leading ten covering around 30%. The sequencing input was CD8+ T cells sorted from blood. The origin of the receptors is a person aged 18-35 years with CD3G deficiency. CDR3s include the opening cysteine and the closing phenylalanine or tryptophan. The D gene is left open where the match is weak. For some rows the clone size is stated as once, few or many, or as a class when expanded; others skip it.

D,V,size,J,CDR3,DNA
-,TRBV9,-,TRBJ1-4,CASNSGPGEKLFF,TGTGCCAGCAACTCAGGGCCCGGGGAAAAACTGTTTTTT
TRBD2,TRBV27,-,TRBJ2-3,CASRNPGGSYF,TGTGCCAGCAGGAACCCGGGAGGGTCGTATTTT
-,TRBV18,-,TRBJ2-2,CASSTTGELFF,TGTGCCAGCTCAACGACCGGGGAGCTGTTTTTT
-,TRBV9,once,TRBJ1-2,CASSVGAGPNYGYTF,TGTGCCAGCAGCGTAGGTGCAGGTCCTAACTATGGCTACACCTTC
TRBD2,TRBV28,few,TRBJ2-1,CASSWGGSGSYNEQFF,TGTGCCAGCAGTTGGGGCGGGAGTGGCTCCTACAATGAGCAGTTCTTC
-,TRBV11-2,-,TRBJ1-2,CASSFRSGVGYTF,TGTGCCAGCAGCTTCCGGAGCGGGGTTGGCTACACCTTC
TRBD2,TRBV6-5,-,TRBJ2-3,CASSSLAGSRTDTQYF,TGTGCCAGCAGTTCCCTAGCGGGGAGCCGCACAGATACGCAGTATTTT
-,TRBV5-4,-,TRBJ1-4,CASSLGGEKLFF,TGTGCCAGCAGCTTGGGGGGTGAAAAACTGTTTTTT
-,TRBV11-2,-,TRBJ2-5,CASSTQGGETQYF,TGTGCCAGCAGCACGCAGGGGGGCGAGACCCAGTACTTC
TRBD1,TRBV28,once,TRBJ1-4,CASSSGTGPNEKLFF,TGTGCCAGCAGTTCGGGGACAGGGCCAAATGAAAAACTGTTTTTT
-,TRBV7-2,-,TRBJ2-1,CASSLVGLSSYNEQFF,TGTGCCAGCAGCTTAGTGGGACTGAGCTCCTACAATGAGCAGTTCTTC
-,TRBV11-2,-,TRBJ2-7,CASSFVGRVGYEQYF,TGTGCCAGCAGCTTTGTTGGCAGGGTGGGCTACGAGCAGTACTTC
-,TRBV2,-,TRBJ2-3,CASKGGAGADTQYF,TGTGCCAGCAAAGGAGGGGCCGGGGCAGATACGCAGTATTTT
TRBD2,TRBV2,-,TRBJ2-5,CASSGLELHF,TGTGCCAGCAGCGGACTAGAGCTGCACTTC
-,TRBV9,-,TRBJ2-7,CASSVVSPYEQYF,TGTGCCAGCAGCGTAGTTAGCCCCTACGAGCAGTACTTC
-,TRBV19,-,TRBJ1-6,CASSIGGGPLHF,TGTGCCAGTAGTATCGGCGGGGGTCCCCTCCACTTT
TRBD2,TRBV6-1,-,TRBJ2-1,CASSPREGRNEQFF,TGTGCCAGCAGTCCCCGGGAGGGCAGAAATGAGCAGTTCTTC
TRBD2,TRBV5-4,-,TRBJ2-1,CASSFWRGGYNEQFF,TGTGCCAGCAGCTTCTGGCGGGGGGGCTACAATGAGCAGTTCTTC
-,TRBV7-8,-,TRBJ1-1,CASRPRTAGGAEAFF,TGTGCCAGCAGGCCCCGTACGGCCGGAGGGGCTGAAGCTTTCTTT
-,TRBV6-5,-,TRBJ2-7,CASSYAPLDYEQYF,TGTGCCAGCAGTTACGCGCCACTCGACTACGAGCAGTACTTC
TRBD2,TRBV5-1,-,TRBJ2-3,CASSPRRGGALTDTQYF,TGCGCCAGCAGCCCGAGGCGCGGGGGGGCGTTGACAGATACGCAGTATTTT
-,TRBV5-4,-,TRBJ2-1,CASSDYNEQFF,TGTGCCAGCAGCGACTACAATGAGCAGTTCTTC
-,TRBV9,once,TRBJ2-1,CASSFSPEYEQFF,TGTGCCAGCAGCTTCTCCCCGGAGTATGAGCAGTTCTTC
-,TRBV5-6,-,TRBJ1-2,CTSSSQPDSYYGYTF,TGTACCAGCAGCTCCCAACCGGACAGCTACTATGGCTACACCTTC
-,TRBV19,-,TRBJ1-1,CASSLRTRAEAFF,TGTGCCAGTAGTCTGAGGACGAGGGCTGAAGCTTTCTTT
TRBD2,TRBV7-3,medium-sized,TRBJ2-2,CASRLAGDTGELFF,TGTGCCAGCCGACTAGCGGGGGACACCGGGGAGCTGTTTTTT
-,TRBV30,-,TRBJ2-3,CAWTGIADTQYF,TGTGCCTGGACAGGGATTGCAGATACGCAGTATTTT
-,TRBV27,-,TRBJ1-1,CASSPTGWAEAFF,TGTGCCAGCAGCCCTACAGGGTGGGCTGAAGCTTTCTTT
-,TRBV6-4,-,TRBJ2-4,CASSVDSSKNIQYF,TGTGCCAGCAGTGTAGACAGCTCAAAAAACATTCAGTACTTC
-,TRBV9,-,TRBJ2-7,CASSPGTTPQEQYF,TGTGCCAGCAGCCCCGGGACAACCCCCCAGGAGCAGTACTTC
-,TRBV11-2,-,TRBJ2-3,CASSLATPGDTQYF,TGTGCCAGCAGCTTAGCTACCCCGGGGGATACGCAGTATTTT
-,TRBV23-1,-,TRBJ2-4,CASSQDQGLPLSIQYF,TGCGCCAGCAGCCAAGATCAGGGACTCCCGCTCTCTATTCAGTACTTC
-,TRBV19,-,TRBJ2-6,CASLGPLHSGANVLTF,TGTGCCAGTCTGGGACCACTTCACTCTGGGGCCAACGTCCTGACTTTC
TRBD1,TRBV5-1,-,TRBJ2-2,CASSPGQGTGELFF,TGCGCCAGCAGCCCGGGACAGGGAACCGGGGAGCTGTTTTTT
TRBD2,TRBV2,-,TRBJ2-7,CASSDLLAGDPDEQYF,TGTGCCAGCAGTGATTTACTAGCGGGGGACCCCGACGAGCAGTACTTC
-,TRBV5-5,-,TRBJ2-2,CASSQDFEENANTGELFF,TGTGCCAGCAGCCAAGATTTCGAGGAGAACGCGAACACCGGGGAGCTGTTTTTT
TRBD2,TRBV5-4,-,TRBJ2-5,CASSPSPGGGETQYF,TGTGCCAGCAGCCCCTCTCCCGGGGGGGGCGAGACCCAGTACTTC
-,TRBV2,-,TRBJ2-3,CASRRRAPDTQYF,TGTGCCAGCAGAAGGAGGGCCCCAGATACGCAGTATTTT
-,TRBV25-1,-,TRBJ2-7,CASSLGDEQYF,TGTGCCAGCAGTCTCGGGGACGAGCAGTACTTC
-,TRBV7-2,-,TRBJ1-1,CASNLVSWGYTEAFF,TGTGCCAGCAACCTCGTCTCTTGGGGGTACACTGAAGCTTTCTTT
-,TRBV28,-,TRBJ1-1,CASGGLGQSYTEAFF,TGTGCCAGCGGTGGATTAGGACAGTCGTACACTGAAGCTTTCTTT